This T cell receptor (beta chain) was identified during a study of cytomegalovirus exposure and HLA in healthy donors. Study outcomes and limitations: Owing to their indistinguishability, certain V segments, notably TRBV6-2 and TRBV6-3, were excluded. In a later analysis, a genetic analysis reported fewer productive-TCR N-insertions in an Asian-associated ancestry cluster than the cohort average. A later analysis linked a missense variant in DCLRE1C to the trimming of TCR beta V and J genes. A further, later analysis showed that HLA-associated TCR beta chains (compared with equally common others) were more clonally expanded.

A note on this clone: Its antigen is unidentified.

The J segment lost 7 bases and the V segment lost 1 base, leaving 7 bases of the junction unmatched. CDR1 is SGHRS and CDR2 is YFSETQ in the germline V gene. The CDR3 length is 14 residues. PCR amplification relied on 60 Vbeta primers (plus 13 Jbeta primers). The protocol was immunoSEQ multiplex PCR, while the TCRdb copy is restricted to in-frame clones and leaves out a portion. The data show about 150,000 clones, roughly 70% seen once. Sequencing was carried out using PBMCs. This rearrangement joins TRBV5-1 to TRBJ2-7; 8 bases align to TRBD1. This sequence originates from a woman aged 55-70 years in good health and CMV-seropositive. The CDR3 protein is CASSLRDRFGEQYF. In DNA, the CDR3 is TGCGCCAGCAGCTTGCGGGACAGGTTTGGGGAGCAGTACTTC.